This paragraph covers one T cell receptor (beta chain) sequence. Its antigen is not identified. The entry originates in a study of cytomegalovirus exposure and HLA in healthy donors. Study-wide points: Previously analyzed data showed that most TCR beta V segments were productive at a frequency of about 87% or about 30%. According to reports, the classifier identified cytomegalovirus status with high specificity and sensitivity. About 150 TCR beta chains were listed as cytomegalovirus-associated.

These donors counted as nominally healthy when sampled, but unrecorded immune exposures were likely. The PCR made use of 60 Vbeta and 13 Jbeta primers. Clones were read by immunoSEQ multiplex PCR, and TCRdb kept only the in-frame ones, dropping some. Of roughly 150,000 clones detected, 70% appear once; the ten largest clones hold approximately 4.4%. CDR1 is SGHTS and CDR2 is YDEGEE in the germline V gene. The CDR3 is 11 amino acids. The junction had 7 bases not matched to a gene; V was cut back by 6 bases and J by 13 bases. The sequenced material came from PBMCs. The rearrangement uses TRBV5-8 and TRBJ1-2; 9 bases map to TRBD1. The sequence was obtained from a man in his late teens or twenties in good health and CMV-seropositive. CDR3 DNA: TGTGCCAGCACCGGACAGGGGATCTTCACCTTC. Its protein is CASTGQGIFTF.